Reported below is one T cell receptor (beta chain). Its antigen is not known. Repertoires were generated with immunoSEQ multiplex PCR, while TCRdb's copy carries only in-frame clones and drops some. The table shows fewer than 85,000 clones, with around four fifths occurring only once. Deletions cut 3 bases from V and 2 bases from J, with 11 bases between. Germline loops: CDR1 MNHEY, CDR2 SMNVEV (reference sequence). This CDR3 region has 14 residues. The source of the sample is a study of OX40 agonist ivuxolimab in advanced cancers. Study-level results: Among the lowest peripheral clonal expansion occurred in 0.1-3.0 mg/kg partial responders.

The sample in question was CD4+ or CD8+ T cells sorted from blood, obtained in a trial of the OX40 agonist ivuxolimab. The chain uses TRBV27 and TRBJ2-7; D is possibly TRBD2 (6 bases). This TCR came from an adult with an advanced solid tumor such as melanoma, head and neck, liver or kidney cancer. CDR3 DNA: TGTGCCAGCAGTTTCCGGGAGAAGACCTACGAGCAGTACTTC. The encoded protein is CASSFREKTYEQYF.